The source of this T cell receptor beta chain is a study of cytomegalovirus exposure and HLA in healthy donors. 60 Vbeta and 13 Jbeta primers were used in PCR. TCRdb's table, derived via immunoSEQ multiplex PCR, lists solely in-frame clones and lacks some. The sample records fewer than 200,000 clones, around 75% being singletons. CDR1 is SGHNT, CDR2 YYREEE, per germline (reference sequence). V gave up 4 bases and J gave up 2 bases; unmatched junction bases: 9. The CDR3 has 15 residues. The specimen was PBMCs. This receptor was identified in a woman younger than 45 in good health and CMV-seronegative. This chain uses TRBV5-4 with TRBJ2-7, with 7 nucleotides matching TRBD2. CDR3 region: CASSPDGGGTYEQYF. CDR3 nucleotide sequence: TGTGCCAGCAGCCCGGATGGGGGAGGGACCTACGAGCAGTACTTC.